Listed here are 26 T cell receptor beta chains from one sample, sequenced in a study of blood T cell repertoires in COVID-19. Only in-frame clones appear in the TCRdb table, and some are missing; sequencing was by immunoSEQ multiplex PCR. The sample has about 210,000 clones; more than 75% are singletons. Source material: PBMCs or T cells enriched from blood (not recorded which). All receptors come from a man between 40 and 49 years old with acute COVID-19.

The chain joins TRBV6-6 to TRBJ1-3, with D hard to call. The CDR3 is 17 residues long. The ends were cut back, 5 bases at V and 4 bases at J, with 21 bases in the middle. From germline, CDR1 is MNHNY and CDR2 SVGAGI (reference sequence). The CDR3 DNA sequence: TGTGCCAGCAGTCCCCGGGGTAGAGCAGCTCTAGGAAACACCATATATTTT. It encodes CASSPRGRAALGNTIYF.

The chain couples TRBV5-1 to TRBJ2-1; D call uncertain. This CDR3 is 14 amino acids long. From germline, CDR1 is SGHRS and CDR2 YFSETQ. V was shortened by 0 bases and J by 3 bases, with 7 bases between the two germline ends. CDR3 DNA sequence: TGCGCCAGCAGCTTGGCACTCGACTACAATGAGCAGTTCTTC. This codes for CASSLALDYNEQFF.

CDR3 region: CASSYGRRMYEQYF. The DNA of the CDR3 is TGTGCCAGCAGCTACGGTCGGAGAATGTACGAGCAGTACTTC. The J gene is TRBJ2-7, the V gene TRBV11-3; D remains ambiguous. The CDR3 has 14 residues. In germline, CDR1 is SGHNT, CDR2 YENEEA. V was pared by 4 bases and J by 4 bases, with 14 bases between.

Details on this clone: This sequence may be a read error, since a much larger clone differs from it by one base. The chain is built from TRBV19 and TRBJ1-1, with TRBD1 identical over 9 bases. V shed 5 bases, J shed 3 bases, and the junction held 1 base outside the gene matches. Germline V gives CDR1 LNHDA, CDR2 SQIVND (reference sequence). This CDR3 spans 13 amino acids. CDR3 region: CASSWDRDTEAFF. CDR3 coding DNA: TGTGCCAGTAGTTGGGACAGGGACACTGAAGCTTTCTTT. Combining the CDR3 with reference TRBV19 and TRBJ1-1 gives the whole variable domain DGGITQSPKYLFRKEGQNVTLSCEQNLNHDAMYWYRQDPGQGLRLIYYSQIVNDFQKGDIAEGYSVSREKKESFPLTVTSAQKNPTAFYLCASSWDRDTEAFFGQGTRLTVV.

The chain carries TRBV7-2 and TRBJ2-3; 9 nucleotides agree with TRBD2. J lost 11 bases, V lost 3 bases, and 12 bases had no gene match. This CDR3 has 15 amino acids. The germline CDR1 and CDR2 sequences are SGHTA and FQGNSA. The CDR3 bases are TGTGCCAGCAGCTTCTCCGCGGGAGGGCCCGGGAAGCAGTATTTT. It codes for CASSFSAGGPGKQYF.

The CDR3 loop reads CASSSPGSNQPQHF. CDR3 DNA sequence: TGTGCCAGCAGTTCCCCAGGCAGCAATCAGCCCCAGCATTTT. The V call is TRBV27, the J call TRBJ1-5; D gene ambiguous. V lost 4 bases to trimming and J lost 1 base, with 8 bases between them. This CDR3 has 14 residues. The germline CDR1 and CDR2 sequences are MNHEY and SMNVEV (reference sequence).

This clone was observed a handful of times. This chain links TRBV7-8 with TRBJ1-1; weak D call: TRBD1 (5 bases). The CDR3 consists of 14 residues. From germline, CDR1 is SGHVS and CDR2 FQNEAQ. V was pared by 5 bases and J by 1 base, with 11 bases between. The CDR3 DNA is TGTGCCAGCAGCGTCCAGGGAACGAACACTGAAGCTTTCTTT. Its protein product is CASSVQGTNTEAFF.

In its sample, this clone was seen many times. In DNA form, the CDR3 reads TGCGCCAGCAGTCAACAGGTCGGGGTCTACGAGCAGTACTTC. It specifies CASSQQVGVYEQYF. The J gene is TRBJ2-7, the V gene TRBV4-1; D may match TRBD1 or TRBD2 (5 bases each). Trimming shortened V by 6 bases and J by 3 bases, and 15 bases separated the two germline ends. Germline V gene lookup returns CDR1 MGHRA and CDR2 YSYEKL. The CDR3 length is 14 residues.

This clone was found once. V gene TRBV5-1 combines with J gene TRBJ1-5; D perhaps matches TRBD1 (6 bases). Germline CDR1 SGHRS, CDR2 YFSETQ. The V gene lost 1 base and the J gene lost 5 bases, with 10 bases spanning the gap. This CDR3 has 14 amino acids. DNA for the CDR3: TGCGCCAGCAGCTTGCTTGCAGGGGATCAGCCCCAGCATTTT. Translation gives CASSLLAGDQPQHF.

The chain is built from TRBV10-3 and TRBJ2-1; 11 bases fit TRBD2. Trimming took 6 bases from V and 7 from J; bases not matched to a gene: 8. CDR3 length: 15 residues. Germline V gene lookup returns CDR1 ENHRY and CDR2 SYGVKD. This CDR3 reads CAIRELAGANNEQFF. DNA of the CDR3: TGTGCCATCAGGGAACTAGCGGGAGCAAATAATGAGCAGTTCTTC.

The rearrangement links TRBV2 to TRBJ2-1; TRBD2 agrees at 9 bases. CDR1 and CDR2 from the germline V gene are SNHLY and FYNNEI. This CDR3 has 14 residues. After removal of 6 bases from V and 9 bases from J, the junction contained 9 bases not matched to a gene. CDR3 loop: CASSRLAVTSEQFF. The CDR3 coding sequence is TGTGCCAGCAGCCGACTAGCGGTGACTAGTGAGCAGTTCTTC.

The V call is TRBV10-3, the J call TRBJ2-2; 10 nucleotides line up with TRBD2. The CDR3 length is 15 residues. From germline, CDR1 is ENHRY and CDR2 SYGVKD. Trimming removed 3 bases from V and 6 bases from J; junction bases left unmatched: 4. CDR3 sequence: CAISERLAGAGELFF. In nucleotides, the CDR3 is TGTGCCATCAGTGAAAGGCTAGCGGGAGCCGGGGAGCTGTTTTTT.

The V and J genes are TRBV20-1 and TRBJ1-5; 7 bases are shared with TRBD1. The germline V gene encodes CDR1 DFQATT and CDR2 SNEGSKA (reference sequence). The CDR3 is made up of 15 amino acids. V lost 3 bases, J lost 12 bases, and 17 bases stayed unmatched. This chain's CDR3 is CSASDRQGLVGGQHF. The CDR3 nucleotides are TGCAGTGCTAGTGACAGACAGGGCCTTGTCGGGGGCCAGCATTTT.

The V and J genes are TRBV4-3 and TRBJ2-7; D ambiguous. The germline V and J ends were trimmed by 0 bases and 1 base, with 7 bases remaining between them. The V gene's germline CDR1 is LGHNA and CDR2 YSLEER. The CDR3 sequence is 14 residues long. Here the CDR3 DNA reads TGCGCCAGCAGCCAAGATACAGCTTCCTACGAGCAGTACTTC. It yields the protein CASSQDTASYEQYF.

The gene calls are TRBV28 and TRBJ2-5, with TRBD1 as a possible D gene (7 bases). From germline, CDR1 is MDHEN and CDR2 SYDVKM. This CDR3 region has 13 residues. V lost 10 bases to trimming and J lost 4 bases, with 16 bases between them. CDR3 amino acids: CATGGGWRETQYF. The CDR3 DNA follows: TGTGCCACCGGAGGGGGCTGGCGAGAGACCCAGTACTTC.

V gene TRBV29-1 combines with J gene TRBJ2-7, with 10 bases identical to TRBD2. The germline V gene encodes CDR1 SQVTM and CDR2 ANQGSEA. This CDR3 has 11 amino acids. V was clipped by 7 bases and J by 6 bases; unmatched bases: 3. The CDR3 sequence: CSGGLASEQYF. CDR3 nucleotide sequence: TGCAGCGGGGGACTAGCGAGCGAGCAGTACTTC.

V and J are TRBV30 and TRBJ2-1; 12 bases are shared with TRBD2. Trimming cost V 2 bases and J 9 bases; bases outside gene matches: 5. Germline assignment: CDR1 GTSNPN and CDR2 SVGIG (reference sequence). CDR3 size: 14 residues. Written as DNA, the CDR3 is TGTGCCTGGAGTAGACTAGCGGGAGTTGTTGAGCAGTTCTTC. It codes for CAWSRLAGVVEQFF.

The chain is built from TRBV4-1 and TRBJ2-7; 8 bases are a match to TRBD1. Trimming at V came to 4 bases and at J to 6 bases, leaving 8 bases not matched to a gene. Germline V CDR1 and CDR2: MGHRA, YSYEKL. The CDR3 extends over 14 amino acids. This CDR3 is CASSRGQGLAEQYF. The DNA for the CDR3 is TGCGCCAGCAGCCGAGGACAGGGTCTGGCCGAGCAGTACTTC.

A few counts support this clone. V gene TRBV5-5 combines with J gene TRBJ1-1; D might be TRBD1 (5 bases). Trimming took off 4 bases at V and 4 bases at J, with 11 bases between the two ends. The CDR3 contains 13 residues. Germline-derived CDR1 and CDR2 are SGHKS and YYEKEE (reference sequence). CDR3 DNA sequence: TGTGCCAGCAGCCTAGGGGTCGGCACTGAAGCTTTCTTT. Residues: CASSLGVGTEAFF.

The chain is built from TRBV27 and TRBJ2-1; 7 bases align to TRBD1. Unmatched junction bases numbered 11, after V lost 6 bases and J lost 3 bases. Germline CDR1 is MNHEY and CDR2 is SMNVEV (reference sequence). This CDR3 contains 16 residues. DNA of the CDR3: TGTGCCAGCAGCAAGACAGGGTCCAAAGGCTACAATGAGCAGTTCTTC. It codes for CASSKTGSKGYNEQFF.

About this clone itself: Compared with germline, one end of the junction differs, possibly owing to a read error. The chain couples TRBV18 to TRBJ2-1, with 7 bases fitting TRBD2. Germline CDR1 is KGHSH and CDR2 is LQKENI. CDR3 length: 16 amino acids. Written as DNA, the CDR3 is TGTGCCAGCTCCCCACCTAGCGGCCATAACGTGGATGAGCAGTTCTTC. Encoded protein: CASSPPSGHNVDEQFF.

V and J are TRBV3-1 (or the pseudogene TRBV3-2) and TRBJ2-1; 10 nucleotides line up with TRBD2. The V gene's germline CDR1 is LGHDT and CDR2 YNNKEL (reference sequence). Trimming at V came to 0 bases and at J to 9 bases, leaving 8 bases not matched to a gene. The CDR3 is 16 residues long. CDR3 loop: CASSQDRASGSFEQFF. Written as DNA, the CDR3 is TGTGCCAGCAGCCAAGACCGAGCTAGCGGGAGTTTTGAGCAGTTCTTC.

This sequence joins TRBV4-1 and TRBJ2-5, with D unresolved. Looked up from germline, CDR1 is MGHRA and CDR2 is YSYEKL. The CDR3 is 15 amino acids. Trimming removed 2 bases from V and 2 bases from J, with 12 bases in between. CDR3 in amino acids: CASSQIVHTQETQYF. As DNA, the CDR3 is TGCGCCAGCAGCCAAATCGTTCATACACAAGAGACCCAGTACTTC.

In nucleotides, the CDR3 is TGTGCCATCAGTGAGTCGGGGCAGGGGAGAGGCTACACCTTC. Translating gives CAISESGQGRGYTF. The genes are TRBV10-3 and TRBJ1-2, with a weak D call TRBD1 (6 bases). The CDR3 spans 14 residues. Trimming removed 0 bases from V and 8 bases from J, with 13 bases in between. Germline V gene lookup returns CDR1 ENHRY and CDR2 SYGVKD.

This clone was seen only once. The J gene is TRBJ1-6, the V gene TRBV15; TRBD1 matches 9 bases. Per the germline V gene, CDR1 is LNHNV and CDR2 is YYDKDF (reference sequence). This CDR3 comprises 15 residues. The ends lost 4 bases at V and 11 bases at J; junction bases unmatched: 9. CDR3 residues: CATSKVRDRETPLHF. The CDR3 DNA sequence: TGTGCCACCAGCAAAGTTCGGGACAGGGAAACACCCCTCCACTTT.

V usage is TRBV2 and J usage is TRBJ2-4, with unresolved D. The CDR3 has 14 residues. Germline CDR1 reads SNHLY; CDR2 reads FYNNEI. Trimming took 5 bases from V and 0 from J, leaving 8 bases between them. The DNA for the CDR3 is TGTGCCAGCAGTCGACTGGGAGCCAAAAACATTCAGTACTTC. Encoded protein: CASSRLGAKNIQYF.